The 13 T cell receptor beta chains below were found in one sample sequenced in a study of a mutant IDH1 vaccine in newly diagnosed glioma. Data came from immunoSEQ multiplex PCR; TCRdb stores just in-frame clones and leaves some out. Here the sample spans about 88,000 clones, over 70% being singletons. Time point specified: baseline, week 1 (first vaccination visit). Treatment specified: pre-vaccination baseline after standard-of-care therapy. Source: PBMCs, taken from a glioma patient treated with radiotherapy, temozolomide or both. These receptor sequences come from a man aged 35-49 years with glioma. Some clones in this sample may be carry-over from other donors' samples.

The gene calls are TRBV27 and TRBJ1-2; TRBD1 aligns across 10 bases. Per the germline V gene, CDR1 is MNHEY and CDR2 is SMNVEV (reference sequence). V shed 4 bases and J 4 bases; nucleotides not matched to a gene: 9. This CDR3 contains 16 residues. The CDR3 reads CASSSLRQGAGYGYTF. The CDR3 region has the DNA TGTGCCAGCAGTTCCCTCCGACAGGGGGCGGGCTATGGCTACACCTTC.

The rearrangement links TRBV5-1 to TRBJ1-6; D perhaps matches TRBD1 (6 bases). V was clipped by 8 bases and J by 5 bases, with 17 bases between them. Per germline, CDR1 SGHRS and CDR2 YFSETQ. This CDR3 has 15 residues. The chain's CDR3 is CASGKTGIDNSPLHF. The CDR3 coding sequence is TGCGCCAGTGGCAAGACAGGAATCGATAATTCACCCCTCCACTTT.

V gene TRBV6-5 combines with J gene TRBJ1-2, with D perhaps TRBD1 (5 bases). Germline V lookup: CDR1 MNHEY, CDR2 SVGAGI. V was cut by 3 bases and J by 3 bases, with 8 bases left in between. CDR3 length: 13 residues. In nucleotides, the CDR3 is TGTGCCAGCAGTTATCAGGGCGACTATGGCTACACCTTC. Its translation is CASSYQGDYGYTF.

This rearrangement joins TRBV27 to TRBJ2-7; the match to TRBD2 covers 8 bases. The trim removed 6 bases at V and 2 bases at J, leaving 3 bases unmatched. Germline V gene lookup returns CDR1 MNHEY and CDR2 SMNVEV (reference sequence). The CDR3 loop spans 13 amino acids. The CDR3 spells CASRPGGTYEQYF. The CDR3 DNA reads as TGTGCCAGCAGACCGGGGGGGACCTACGAGCAGTACTTC.

The chain couples TRBV5-1 to TRBJ2-7; D is unclear. This CDR3 comprises 14 residues. The V end was cut by 0 bases, the J end by 1 base, with 8 bases between. Per the germline V gene, CDR1 is SGHRS and CDR2 is YFSETQ. The CDR3 loop reads CASSLATGSYEQYF. The CDR3 nucleotides read TGCGCCAGCAGCTTGGCAACCGGTTCCTACGAGCAGTACTTC.

The chain carries TRBV19 and TRBJ2-2; D gene unclear. V gave up 9 bases and J gave up 6 bases, with 20 bases separating them. This CDR3 spans 15 amino acids. CDR1 is LNHDA, CDR2 SQIVND, per germline (reference sequence). CDR3 bases: TGTGCCAGCTCCCTCGACGGAGCTGTGGCCGGGGAGCTGTTTTTT. Amino acid sequence: CASSLDGAVAGELFF.

The J gene is TRBJ1-1, the V gene TRBV14; D possibly corresponds to TRBD1 (5 bases). The V gene's germline CDR1 is SGHDN and CDR2 FVKESK. The CDR3 is 14 residues long. Trimming pared 0 bases from V and 1 base from J, leaving 6 bases between. CDR3 loop: CASSQEGQNTEAFF. The CDR3 bases are TGTGCCAGCAGCCAAGAAGGACAGAACACTGAAGCTTTCTTT.

The chain couples TRBV5-4 to TRBJ1-3; no definite D call. The V end lost 2 bases, the J end lost 2 bases, and 8 bases lay between the germline ends. This CDR3 comprises 14 residues. CDR1 and CDR2 (germline): SGHNT, YYREEE (reference sequence). CDR3 sequence (DNA): TGTGCCAGCAGCTTTCAGCTGGCTGGAAACACCATATATTTT. Its translation is CASSFQLAGNTIYF.

As DNA, the CDR3 is TGTGCCAGCAGCGGACAGGGGTTGGGCGGCTACACCTTC. Translated, it gives CASSGQGLGGYTF. The chain couples TRBV7-9 to TRBJ1-2; 9 bases line up with TRBD1. Looked up from germline, CDR1 is SEHNR and CDR2 is FQNEAQ (reference sequence). The length of the CDR3 is 13 residues. The J segment lost 8 bases and the V segment lost 5 bases, leaving 6 bases of the junction unmatched. The full variable domain, completed using reference TRBV7-9 and TRBJ1-2, is DTGVSQNPRHKITKRGQNVTFRCDPISEHNRLYWYRQTLGQGPEFLTYFQNEAQLEKSRLLSDRFSAERPKGSFSTLEIQRTEQGDSAMYLCASSGQGLGGYTFGSGTRLTVV.

The chain has TRBV5-8 and TRBJ2-5; D gene uncertain. There are 13 residues in the CDR3. V was pared by 0 bases and J by 1 base, with 4 bases between. CDR1 SGHTS and CDR2 YDEGEE come from the germline V gene. The CDR3 is CASSLDIQETQYF. CDR3 sequence (DNA): TGTGCCAGCAGCTTGGACATCCAAGAGACCCAGTACTTC.

The gene calls are TRBV5-6 and TRBJ2-7; D is perhaps TRBD2 (6 bases). V lost 1 base to trimming and J lost 7 bases, with 15 bases between them. The length of the CDR3 is 14 residues. Germline V lookup: CDR1 SGHDT, CDR2 YYEEEE. This chain's CDR3 is CASSLLGTPWEQYF. The CDR3 nucleotides are TGTGCCAGCAGCTTGCTCGGGACTCCTTGGGAGCAGTACTTC.

The chain uses TRBV6-5 and TRBJ2-2; D is perhaps TRBD1 (6 bases). Germline CDR1 and CDR2: MNHEY and SVGAGI. The CDR3 is 13 amino acids. V gave up 4 bases and J gave up 9 bases, with 12 bases separating them. CDR3 DNA: TGTGCCAGCAGTTTGAACAGGGATCGGGAGCTGTTTTTT. It translates to CASSLNRDRELFF.

This clone was seen a handful of times. The chain links TRBV7-9 to TRBJ1-4; D is perhaps TRBD1 (6 bases). Trimming removed 8 bases from V and 1 base from J, with 11 bases in between. The CDR3 totals 14 residues. Per germline, CDR1 SEHNR and CDR2 FQNEAQ (reference sequence). CDR3 protein: CASEPQGTNEKLFF. For the CDR3, the DNA is TGTGCCAGCGAACCACAGGGAACTAATGAAAAACTGTTTTTT.